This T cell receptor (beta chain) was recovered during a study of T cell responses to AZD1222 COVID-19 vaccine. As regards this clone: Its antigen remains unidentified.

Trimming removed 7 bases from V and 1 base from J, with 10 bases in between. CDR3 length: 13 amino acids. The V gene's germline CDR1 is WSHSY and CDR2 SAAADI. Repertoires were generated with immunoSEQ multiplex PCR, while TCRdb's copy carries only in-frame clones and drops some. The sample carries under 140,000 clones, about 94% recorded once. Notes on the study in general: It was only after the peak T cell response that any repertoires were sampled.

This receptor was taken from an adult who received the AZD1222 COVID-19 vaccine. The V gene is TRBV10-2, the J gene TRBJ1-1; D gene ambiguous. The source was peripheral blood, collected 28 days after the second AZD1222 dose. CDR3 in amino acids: CASTRAKNTEAFF. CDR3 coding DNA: TGCGCCAGCACGAGGGCCAAGAACACTGAAGCTTTCTTT.